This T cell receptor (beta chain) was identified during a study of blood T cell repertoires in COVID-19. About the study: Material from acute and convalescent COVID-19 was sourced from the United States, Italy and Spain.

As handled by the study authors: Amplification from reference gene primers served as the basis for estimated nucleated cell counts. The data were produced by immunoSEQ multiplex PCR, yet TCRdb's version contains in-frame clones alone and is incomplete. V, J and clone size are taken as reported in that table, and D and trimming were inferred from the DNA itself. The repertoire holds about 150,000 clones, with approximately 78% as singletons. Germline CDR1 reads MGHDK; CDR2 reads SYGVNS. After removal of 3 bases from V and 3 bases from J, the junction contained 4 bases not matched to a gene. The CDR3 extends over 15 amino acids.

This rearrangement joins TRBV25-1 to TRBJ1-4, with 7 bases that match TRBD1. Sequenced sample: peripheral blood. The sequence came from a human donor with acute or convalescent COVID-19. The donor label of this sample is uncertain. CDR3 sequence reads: CASSDPQGANEKLFF. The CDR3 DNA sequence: TGTGCCAGCAGTGACCCCCAGGGGGCTAATGAAAAACTGTTTTTT.